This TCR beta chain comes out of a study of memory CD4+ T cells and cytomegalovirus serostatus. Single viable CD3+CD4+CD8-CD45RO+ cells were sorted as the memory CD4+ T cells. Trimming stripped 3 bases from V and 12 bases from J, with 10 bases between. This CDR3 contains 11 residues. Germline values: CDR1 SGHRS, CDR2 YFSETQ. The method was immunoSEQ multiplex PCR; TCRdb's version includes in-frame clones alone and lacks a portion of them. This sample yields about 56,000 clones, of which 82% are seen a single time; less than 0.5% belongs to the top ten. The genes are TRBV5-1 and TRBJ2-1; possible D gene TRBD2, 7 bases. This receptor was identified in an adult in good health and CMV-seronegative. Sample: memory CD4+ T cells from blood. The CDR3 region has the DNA TGCGCCAGCAGCTCGGGGGGCAGGCAGTTCTTC. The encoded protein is CASSSGGRQFF.